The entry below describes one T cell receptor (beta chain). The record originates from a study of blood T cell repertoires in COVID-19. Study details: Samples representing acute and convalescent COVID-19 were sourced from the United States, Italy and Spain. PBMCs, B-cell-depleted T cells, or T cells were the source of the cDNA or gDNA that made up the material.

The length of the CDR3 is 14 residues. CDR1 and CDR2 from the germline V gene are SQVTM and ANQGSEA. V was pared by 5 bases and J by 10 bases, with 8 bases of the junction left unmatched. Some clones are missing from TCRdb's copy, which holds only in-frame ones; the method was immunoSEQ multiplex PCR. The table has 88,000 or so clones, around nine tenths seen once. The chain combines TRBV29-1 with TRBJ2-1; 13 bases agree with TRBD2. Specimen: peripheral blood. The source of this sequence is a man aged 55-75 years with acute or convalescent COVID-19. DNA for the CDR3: TGCAGCGTTACCGGACTAGCGGGAGTACGGGAGCAGTTCTTC. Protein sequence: CSVTGLAGVREQFF.